This T cell receptor (beta chain) originates from a study of cytomegalovirus exposure and HLA in healthy donors. In the study overall: A prior analysis found more than 90 million unique TCR beta sequences from 170 million or so T cells. Study results and caveats: The study reported that TCR beta sequences accurately predicted HLA-A and HLA-B alleles in most subjects. Later analysis suggested links between common viral pathogens and several top significant clusters. CMV serostatus was the sole immune exposure data available.

Trimming took 4 bases from V and 2 from J, leaving 14 bases between them. The germline V gene has CDR1 MNHEY and CDR2 SMNVEV (reference sequence). The CDR3 extends over 16 amino acids. This clone has just one count. Antigen specificity is unknown. PCR involved 60 Vbeta and 13 Jbeta primers. Sequencing was performed with immunoSEQ multiplex PCR; in TCRdb, only in-frame clones are kept and a portion is missing. The profile shows fewer than 200,000 clones, roughly 77% of them singletons. Sequences were obtained from PBMCs. V is TRBV27 and J is TRBJ1-4; D possibly corresponds to TRBD1 (5 bases). The source of this sequence is a man aged 25-40 years in good health and CMV-seropositive. The CDR3 nucleotides are TGTGCCAGCAGTTCGGGGGAACTAGCGACTAATGAAAAACTGTTTTTT. It codes for CASSSGELATNEKLFF.